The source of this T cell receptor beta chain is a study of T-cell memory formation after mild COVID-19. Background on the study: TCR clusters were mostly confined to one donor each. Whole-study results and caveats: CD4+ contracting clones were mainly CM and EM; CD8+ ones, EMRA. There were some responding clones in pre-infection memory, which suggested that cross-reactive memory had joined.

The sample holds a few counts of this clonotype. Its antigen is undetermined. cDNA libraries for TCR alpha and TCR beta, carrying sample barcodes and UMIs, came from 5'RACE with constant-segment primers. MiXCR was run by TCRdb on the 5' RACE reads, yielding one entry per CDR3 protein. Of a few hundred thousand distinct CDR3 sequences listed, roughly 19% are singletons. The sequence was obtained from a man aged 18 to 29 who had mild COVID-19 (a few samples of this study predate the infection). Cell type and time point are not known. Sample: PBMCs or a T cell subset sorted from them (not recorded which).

The CDR3 loop reads CASSQPGNYTF. CDR3 bases: TGCGCCAGCAGCCAGCCAGGGAACTACACCTTC. V and J are TRBV4-3 and TRBJ1-2; D perhaps matches TRBD1 (5 bases). Germline CDR1 is LGHNA and CDR2 is YSLEER. This CDR3 comprises 11 residues. V was pared by 3 bases and J by 10 bases, with 9 bases between.